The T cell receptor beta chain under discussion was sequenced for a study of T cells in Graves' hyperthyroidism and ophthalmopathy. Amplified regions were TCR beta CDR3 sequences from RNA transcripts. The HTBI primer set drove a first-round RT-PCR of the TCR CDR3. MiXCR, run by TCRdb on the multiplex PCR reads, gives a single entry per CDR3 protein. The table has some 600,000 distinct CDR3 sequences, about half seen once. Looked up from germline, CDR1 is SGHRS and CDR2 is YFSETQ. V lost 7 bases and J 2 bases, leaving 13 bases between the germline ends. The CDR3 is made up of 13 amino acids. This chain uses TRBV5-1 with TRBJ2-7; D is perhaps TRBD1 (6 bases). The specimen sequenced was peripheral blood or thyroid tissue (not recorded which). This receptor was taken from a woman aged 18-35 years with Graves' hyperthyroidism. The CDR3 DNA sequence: TGCGCCAGCCGAAGACAGGCGGCCTACGAGCAGTACTTC. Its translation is CASRRQAAYEQYF. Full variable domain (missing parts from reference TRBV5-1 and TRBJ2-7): KAGVTQTPRYLIKTRGQQVTLSCSPISGHRSVSWYQQTPGQGLQFLFEYFSETQRNKGNFPGRFSGRQFSNSRSEMNVSTLELGDSALYLCASRRQAAYEQYFGPGTRLTVT.